This entry lists 7 T cell receptor beta chains sequenced from one sample in a study of Graves' ophthalmopathy and Graves' hyperthyroidism. TCR beta CDR3 amplification used RNA transcripts. Following a first-round RT-PCR that used HTBI primers, a second-round multiplex PCR was carried out. TCRdb itself ran the multiplex PCR reads through MiXCR, one entry per CDR3 protein. The sample carries just over 600,000 distinct CDR3 sequences, 22% recorded once. The material sequenced was peripheral blood. The receptors derive from a woman aged 18 to 35 with stable Graves' hyperthyroidism. Some clones in this sample may be carry-over from other donors' samples.

This clonotype was counted at least ten times. A read error may be the cause here, since a much bigger clone is one base away. The conserved final phenylalanine or tryptophan is absent from the CDR3, which likely points to a read error. This chain links TRBV12-5 with TRBJ2-5, with D possibly being TRBD2 (7 bases). V was clipped by 1 base and J by 4 bases, with 10 bases between them. The CDR3 sequence is 14 residues long. Germline values: CDR1 LGHNT, CDR2 FRNRAP. The CDR3 DNA reads TGTGCTAGTGGTTTGGCGGGGGGCAGAGAGACCCAGTACCTC. The encoded protein is CASGLAGGRETQYL.

In this sample, this clonotype turned up a few times. The V gene is TRBV11-1, the J gene TRBJ1-1; TRBD1 aligns across 10 bases. The germline V gene has CDR1 SGHAT and CDR2 FQDESV (reference sequence). The V segment lost 3 bases and the J segment 5 bases; nucleotides outside the gene matches: 12. This CDR3 contains 17 residues. The CDR3 sequence: CASSFNFDRGLGTEAFF. Written as DNA, the CDR3 is TGTGCCAGCAGCTTTAATTTCGACAGGGGGCTGGGTACTGAAGCTTTCTTT.

This clonotype was detected many times. The V gene is TRBV29-1, the J gene TRBJ2-5; TRBD2 matches 8 bases. V was pared by 4 bases and J by 5 bases, with 15 bases of the junction left unmatched. The CDR3 spans 16 residues. Looked up from germline, CDR1 is SQVTM and CDR2 is ANQGSEA. CDR3 sequence reads: CSVGIFQAGVSETQYF. In DNA form, the CDR3 reads TGCAGCGTTGGTATATTCCAAGCGGGAGTATCGGAGACCCAGTACTTC.

This clonotype was found a few times. One end of the junction fails to match germline, which may point to a read error. CDR3 sequence: CASSTGDRGQHF. CDR3 coding DNA: TGTGCCAGCAGTACAGGGGACAGGGGCCAACACTTC. This chain uses TRBV6-1 with TRBJ1-2; 10 nucleotides match TRBD1. The germline CDR1 and CDR2 sequences are MNHNS and SASEGT. The CDR3 spans 12 residues.

The chain links TRBV6-2 or TRBV6-3 to TRBJ1-1, with 9 bases aligning to TRBD1. The V and J ends lost 4 bases and 8 bases, in that order; junction bases with no gene match: 17. CDR1 is MNHEY, CDR2 SVGEGT, per germline. The CDR3 contains 17 residues. The CDR3 is CASSLDRQGDRFTEAFF. The CDR3 DNA is TGTGCCAGCAGTTTGGATCGACAGGGGGATAGGTTTACCGAAGCTTTCTTT.

This clonotype was observed at least ten times. The chain uses TRBV12-3 or TRBV12-4 and TRBJ1-6, with TRBD1 matching over 7 bases. CDR3 size: 15 residues. V lost 3 bases, J lost 7 bases, and 6 bases stayed unmatched. The CDR3: CASSFTTGMNSPLHF. CDR3 in DNA: TGTGCCAGCAGTTTCACGACAGGGATGAATTCACCCCTCCACTTT.

This clonotype was observed many times. The J gene is TRBJ2-7, the V gene TRBV12-3 or TRBV12-4; 14 bases are shared with TRBD2. J was trimmed by 7 bases and V by 0 bases; bases with no gene match: 5. This CDR3 has 16 residues. This CDR3 reads CASSLAGGLAGEEQYF. CDR3 nucleotide sequence: TGTGCCAGCAGTTTAGCCGGGGGACTAGCGGGAGAAGAGCAGTACTTC.